Below, 27 T cell receptor beta chains from the same sample are listed, as sequenced in a study of T cells after yellow fever vaccination. One entry per CDR3 protein results from TCRdb running MiXCR on the 5' RACE reads. The data hold some 560,000 distinct CDR3 sequences, with around 16% observed a single time. The specimen comprised PBMCs, sampled roughly 5 days after the first yellow fever vaccination. These receptors were obtained from a man younger than 30 who received the YFV17D yellow fever vaccine.

This clonotype occurred a few times. V usage is TRBV20-1 and J usage is TRBJ1-4; 8 bases line up with TRBD1. V was clipped by 1 base and J by 7 bases; unmatched bases: 8. CDR3 size: 15 residues. Germline CDR1 and CDR2: DFQATT and SNEGSKA (reference sequence). DNA of the CDR3: TGCAGTGCTAGAGCCTTCCAGGGGGCCGGTGAAAAACTGTTTTTT. Its protein is CSARAFQGAGEKLFF.

This clonotype was picked up many times. This sequence joins TRBV29-1 and TRBJ2-6, with D maybe TRBD2 (5 bases). The CDR3 is 16 amino acids. V lost 0 bases to trimming and J lost 4 bases, with 13 bases between them. CDR1 is SQVTM, CDR2 ANQGSEA, per germline. For the CDR3, the DNA is TGCAGCGTTGAAGATCCCCTCTGGGAGGGGGCCAACGTCCTGACTTTC. Protein product: CSVEDPLWEGANVLTF.

The V call is TRBV3-1, the J call TRBJ2-5; maybe TRBD1 (5 bases). Germline V gene lookup returns CDR1 LGHDT and CDR2 YNNKEL (reference sequence). V lost 6 bases and J 9 bases, leaving 20 bases between the germline ends. The CDR3 runs to 14 residues. The CDR3 here is CASRKDRPYGAQYF. The CDR3 coding sequence is TGTGCCAGCAGGAAAGACAGACCCTATGGGGCCCAGTACTTC.

The gene calls are TRBV5-4 and TRBJ2-7; 7 positions match TRBD1. This CDR3 spans 13 amino acids. Germline loops: CDR1 SGHNT, CDR2 YYREEE (reference sequence). V gave up 6 bases and J gave up 4 bases; unmatched junction bases: 7. CDR3 loop: CASKMGTEYEQYF. CDR3 in DNA: TGTGCCAGCAAAATGGGGACAGAATACGAGCAGTACTTC.

Only a few counts were recorded for this clonotype. This rearrangement joins TRBV11-3 to TRBJ2-3; TRBD1 aligns across 8 bases. The junction had 25 bases not matched to a gene; V was cut back by 4 bases and J by 4 bases. The V gene's germline CDR1 is SGHNT and CDR2 YENEEA. This CDR3 region has 21 residues. The CDR3 nucleotides read TGTGCCAGCAGCTCCTCTTTTAACTATAGGGGACAGGCGGCGACCGCAGATACGCAGTATTTT. It translates to CASSSSFNYRGQAATADTQYF. The variable domain in full, completed from reference TRBV11-3 and TRBJ2-3, reads EAGVVQSPRYKIIEKKQPVAFWCNPISGHNTLYWYLQNLGQGPELLIRYENEEAVDDSQLPKDRFSAERLKGVDSTLKIQPAELGDSAVYLCASSSSFNYRGQAATADTQYFGPGTRLTVL.

This clonotype was observed a handful of times. The V gene is TRBV4-3, the J gene TRBJ2-5; D could derive from TRBD1 or TRBD2 (5 bases each). Germline lookup yields CDR1 LGHNA and CDR2 YSLEER. V was clipped by 1 base and J by 2 bases, with 11 bases between them. CDR3 length: 15 amino acids. The CDR3 nucleotides read TGCGCCAGCAGCCAAGGGGGACCTCAACAAGAGACCCAGTACTTC. Amino acids: CASSQGGPQQETQYF.

This clonotype turned up a few times. The gene calls are TRBV7-9 and TRBJ2-5; TRBD1 is a possible D gene (6 bases). The CDR3 spans 15 residues. V lost 1 base to trimming and J lost 0 bases, with 9 bases between them. In germline, CDR1 is SEHNR, CDR2 FQNEAQ (reference sequence). The CDR3 DNA reads as TGTGCCAGCAGCTTAGGGGACACGTACCAAGAGACCCAGTACTTC. Encoded protein: CASSLGDTYQETQYF. The variable domain in full, with the rest retrieved from reference TRBV7-9 and TRBJ2-5, is DTGVSQNPRHKITKRGQNVTFRCDPISEHNRLYWYRQTLGQGPEFLTYFQNEAQLEKSRLLSDRFSAERPKGSFSTLEIQRTEQGDSAMYLCASSLGDTYQETQYFGPGTRLLVL.

The table lists this clonotype with a few counts. The V and J genes are TRBV12-3 or TRBV12-4 and TRBJ2-5, with TRBD2 identical over 7 bases. Unmatched junction bases numbered 7, after V lost 8 bases and J lost 4 bases. The CDR3 is made up of 13 amino acids. DNA of the CDR3: TGTGCCAGCCAACGGGGGGTTCGAGAGACCCAGTACTTC. Amino acids: CASQRGVRETQYF.

This chain joins TRBV29-1 and TRBJ1-1, with 7 bases identical to TRBD1. CDR3 length: 15 amino acids. Germline lookup yields CDR1 SQVTM and CDR2 ANQGSEA. The trim removed 0 bases at V and 5 bases at J, leaving 9 bases unmatched. The CDR3 sequence is CSVEESGRGDTEAFF. The CDR3 coding sequence is TGCAGCGTTGAAGAGAGTGGCAGGGGGGATACTGAAGCTTTCTTT.

This clonotype showed up just a few times. The chain is built from TRBV5-1 and TRBJ1-6; no reliable D call. The CDR3 extends over 16 amino acids. V lost 0 bases to trimming and J lost 7 bases, with 14 bases between them. The germline gives CDR1 SGHRS, CDR2 YFSETQ. The CDR3 DNA sequence: TGCGCCAGCAGCTTGGAAGTCAGGTATCGGAATTCACCCCTCCACTTT. It codes for CASSLEVRYRNSPLHF.

J is TRBJ2-3 and V is TRBV28; 7 positions agree with TRBD1. The germline CDR1 and CDR2 sequences are MDHEN and SYDVKM. The V segment lost 2 bases and the J segment 1 base; nucleotides outside the gene matches: 3. The length of the CDR3 is 15 residues. As DNA, the CDR3 is TGTGCCAGCAGTTTAAGGGACAGTGGCACAGATACGCAGTATTTT. Translation gives CASSLRDSGTDTQYF. The full variable domain, rest sourced from reference TRBV28 and TRBJ2-3, is DVKVTQSSRYLVKRTGEKVFLECVQDMDHENMFWYRQDPGLGLRLIYFSYDVKMKEKGDIPEGYSVSREKKERFSLILESASTNQTSMYLCASSLRDSGTDTQYFGPGTRLTVL.

This clonotype was recorded a few times. J is TRBJ2-7 and V is TRBV7-2; TRBD2 is a possible D gene (7 bases). The CDR3 runs 15 residues. The V and J ends lost 2 bases and 6 bases respectively, with 17 bases between them. Germline V gives CDR1 SGHTA, CDR2 FQGNSA. CDR3 region: CASSLRGGAGGEQYF. As DNA, the CDR3 is TGTGCCAGCAGCTTAAGGGGGGGGGCCGGAGGCGAGCAGTACTTC. The entire variable domain, with the rest obtained from reference TRBV7-2 and TRBJ2-7, is as follows: GAGVSQSPSNKVTEKGKDVELRCDPISGHTALYWYRQSLGQGLEFLIYFQGNSAPDKSGLPSDRFSAERTGGSVSTLTIQRTQQEDSAVYLCASSLRGGAGGEQYFGPGTRLTVT.

This clonotype was recorded a few times. The V and J genes are TRBV20-1 and TRBJ2-3, with D unclear. V gave up 3 bases and J gave up 0 bases, with 7 bases separating them. This CDR3 region has 13 residues. The germline V gene has CDR1 DFQATT and CDR2 SNEGSKA (reference sequence). CDR3 amino acids: CSASFYSTDTQYF. In DNA, the CDR3 is TGCAGTGCTAGTTTTTATAGCACAGATACGCAGTATTTT.

This clonotype was seen repeatedly, ten times or more. This chain links TRBV5-1 with TRBJ2-1; D may be TRBD2 (5 bases). This CDR3 contains 16 residues. From germline, CDR1 is SGHRS and CDR2 YFSETQ. The V end was cut by 0 bases, the J end by 4 bases, with 14 bases between. CDR3 sequence (DNA): TGCGCCAGCAGCTTGGCCCTTTCCCGAGGGTACAATGAGCAGTTCTTC. It codes for CASSLALSRGYNEQFF. The variable domain in full, completed from reference TRBV5-1 and TRBJ2-1, reads KAGVTQTPRYLIKTRGQQVTLSCSPISGHRSVSWYQQTPGQGLQFLFEYFSETQRNKGNFPGRFSGRQFSNSRSEMNVSTLELGDSALYLCASSLALSRGYNEQFFGPGTRLTVL.

The sample holds many counts of this clonotype. This rearrangement joins TRBV5-1 to TRBJ1-1; D possibly corresponds to TRBD1 (6 bases). This CDR3 has 14 amino acids. Germline V CDR1 and CDR2: SGHRS, YFSETQ. Trimming shortened V by 5 bases and J by 1 base, and 12 bases separated the two germline ends. The CDR3 region is CASSTQGGNTEAFF. The CDR3 nucleotides read TGCGCCAGCAGTACACAGGGTGGGAACACTGAAGCTTTCTTT.

The V call is TRBV12-3 or TRBV12-4, the J call TRBJ1-2; D ambiguous. V was cut by 2 bases and J by 7 bases, with 11 bases left in between. The CDR3 contains 13 residues. This chain's CDR3 is CASSLWPTGGYTF. The CDR3 DNA follows: TGTGCCAGCAGTTTATGGCCAACGGGTGGCTACACCTTC.

This clonotype was detected a few times. The CDR3 nucleotides read TGTGCCAGCAGCATCAGCCGGCGGGGGCCAGCGATCACCGGGGAGCTGTTTTTT. Its protein is CASSISRRGPAITGELFF. The chain recombines TRBV7-8 with TRBJ2-2, with D tentatively TRBD2 (7 bases). CDR3 size: 18 residues. Germline V gene data show CDR1 as SGHVS and CDR2 as FQNEAQ. The V gene lost 5 bases and the J gene lost 4 bases, with 23 bases spanning the gap.

The chain has TRBV2 and TRBJ2-1; D possibly uses TRBD1 or TRBD2 (5 bases each). Trimming pared 5 bases from V and 8 bases from J, leaving 10 bases between. This CDR3 spans 12 amino acids. The germline V gene has CDR1 SNHLY and CDR2 FYNNEI. CDR3 in amino acids: CASSRDDDEQFF. CDR3 nucleotide sequence: TGTGCCAGCAGTCGGGACGACGATGAGCAGTTCTTC. Combining the CDR3 with reference TRBV2 and TRBJ2-1 gives the whole variable domain EPEVTQTPSHQVTQMGQEVILRCVPISNHLYFYWYRQILGQKVEFLVSFYNNEISEKSEIFDDQFSVERPDGSNFTLKIRSTKLEDSAMYFCASSRDDDEQFFGPGTRLTVL.

As concerns this clonotype: Mismatch with germline at one junction end may stem from a read error. V and J are TRBV5-1 and TRBJ2-2; D may be TRBD1 or TRBD2 (5 bases each). The CDR3 consists of 15 residues. CDR1 and CDR2 from the germline V gene are SGHRS and YFSETQ. This CDR3 reads CATSLWDGATGELFF. CDR3 DNA sequence: TGCGCCACCAGCCTTTGGGACGGGGCCACCGGGGAGCTGTTTTTT.

This clonotype was detected only a few times. The chain combines TRBV20-1 with TRBJ2-4; no definite D call. Germline V gene data show CDR1 as DFQATT and CDR2 as SNEGSKA (reference sequence). This CDR3 is built from 12 residues. The V end lost 6 bases, the J end lost 6 bases, and 12 bases lay between the germline ends. For the CDR3, the DNA is TGCAGTGCCCCCTACCAGACAAACATTCAGTACTTC. Protein: CSAPYQTNIQYF.

The V call is TRBV28, the J call TRBJ2-7; D remains ambiguous. From germline, CDR1 is MDHEN and CDR2 SYDVKM. With 8 bases removed from V and 2 bases from J, the gap between germline ends came to 19 bases. This CDR3 comprises 15 residues. CDR3 residues: CASSRYVGSTYEQYF. The CDR3 DNA sequence: TGTGCCAGCTCACGTTACGTTGGCAGTACCTACGAGCAGTACTTC.

This clonotype was found a few times. The chain couples TRBV5-1 to TRBJ2-7; D unclear. The CDR3 runs 18 residues. V was trimmed by 2 bases and J by 3 bases, leaving 24 bases between them. Germline V CDR1 and CDR2: SGHRS, YFSETQ. The CDR3 nucleotides read TGCGCCAGCAGCTTAGTTTATTTTTTGGGGTCACCAGTCTACGAGCAGTACGTC. Its protein product is CASSLVYFLGSPVYEQYV.

This chain joins TRBV6-1 and TRBJ2-2; a weak D match, TRBD2 (5 bases). The CDR3 is made up of 13 amino acids. The germline gives CDR1 MNHNS, CDR2 SASEGT. V lost 1 base, J lost 7 bases, and 7 bases lay in between. In DNA, the CDR3 is TGTGCCAGCAGTGAAGTCGGGATCGGGGAGCTGTTTTTT. Translated, it gives CASSEVGIGELFF.

This clonotype showed up many times. Relative to the germline gene, one junction end is altered; a read error may explain this. The rearrangement uses TRBV12-3 or TRBV12-4 and TRBJ2-5; D is possibly TRBD1 (6 bases). The CDR3 loop spans 13 amino acids. This CDR3 reads CASRLGQGETQYF. The CDR3 DNA sequence: TGTGCCAGCAGATTAGGGCAGGGGGAGACCCAGTACTTC.

This clonotype was counted a few times. V gene TRBV5-1 combines with J gene TRBJ2-2; D could derive from TRBD1 or TRBD2 (5 bases each). Trimming pared 0 bases from V and 3 bases from J, leaving 9 bases between. CDR1 is SGHRS and CDR2 is YFSETQ in the germline V gene. The CDR3 length is 15 residues. CDR3 in amino acids: CASSLVQGDTGELFF. CDR3 nucleotide sequence: TGCGCCAGCAGCTTGGTTCAGGGAGACACCGGGGAGCTGTTTTTT.

The chain carries TRBV24-1 and TRBJ2-3; D is uncertain. The CDR3 loop spans 14 amino acids. Per the germline V gene, CDR1 is KGHDR and CDR2 is SFDVKD. Trimming took off 2 bases at V and 5 bases at J, with 10 bases between the two ends. The CDR3 loop is CATSDSSTGDTQYF. CDR3 coding DNA: TGTGCCACCAGTGATTCAAGTACGGGAGATACGCAGTATTTT.

The rearrangement links TRBV4-1 to TRBJ2-3; 7 bases line up with TRBD2. Germline lookup yields CDR1 MGHRA and CDR2 YSYEKL. V lost 4 bases, J lost 2 bases, and 9 bases stayed unmatched. This CDR3 has 16 residues. CDR3 DNA: TGCGCCAGCAGCCTCACCCCTAGCGGTCTCACAGATACGCAGTATTTT. Protein sequence: CASSLTPSGLTDTQYF.